The 28 T cell receptor beta chains below come from one sample, sequenced in a study of T cell repertoires in cytomegalovirus infection. TCRdb redid the calling of the reads with MiXCR, one entry per CDR3 protein. The profile shows approximately 100,000 distinct CDR3 sequences, 20% to 30% of them singletons. The specimen sequenced was CD8+ T cells from PBMCs. All receptors derive from a human donor in good health (CMV status not recorded). Some clones in this sample may be carry-over from other donors' samples.

At least ten counts were recorded for this clonotype. The V and J genes are TRBV27 and TRBJ1-5, with TRBD1 identical over 8 bases. V shed 6 bases and J 5 bases; nucleotides not matched to a gene: 9. Looked up from germline, CDR1 is MNHEY and CDR2 is SMNVEV (reference sequence). CDR3 length equals 15 residues. In nucleotides, the CDR3 is TGTGCCAGCAGGTCTATGGACAGGGCGGATCAGCCCCAGCATTTT. It yields the protein CASRSMDRADQPQHF.

The J gene is TRBJ2-6, the V gene TRBV7-9; tentative D call: TRBD1 (6 bases). Between the trimmed V and J ends, which lost 3 bases and 5 bases, there was a span of 11 bases. Germline V gene data show CDR1 as SEHNR and CDR2 as FQNEAQ (reference sequence). This CDR3 is 15 amino acids long. CDR3 amino acids: CASSLSRDRANVLTF. The CDR3 DNA follows: TGTGCCAGCAGCTTGAGCCGGGACAGGGCCAACGTCCTGACTTTC.

Of note for this clonotype: A much larger clone lies one base from this, so it may be a read error. The chain couples TRBV6-1 to TRBJ1-6; tentatively, D is TRBD1 (5 bases). The ends were cut back, 5 bases at V and 10 bases at J, with 12 bases in the middle. This CDR3 region has 13 residues. Per germline, CDR1 MNHNS and CDR2 SASEGT. The CDR3 spells CASSYPGASPLHF. The CDR3 nucleotides are TGTGCCAGCAGTTATCCCGGGGCCTCACCCCTCCACTTT.

The V call is TRBV13, the J call TRBJ2-3, with 13 bases fitting TRBD2. Germline values: CDR1 PRHDT, CDR2 FYEKMQ (reference sequence). The CDR3 contains 17 residues. V was clipped by 1 base and J by 0 bases; unmatched bases: 1. CDR3: CASSLEGLAGSTDTQYF. As DNA, the CDR3 is TGTGCCAGCAGCTTAGAGGGACTAGCGGGGAGCACAGATACGCAGTATTTT.

This clonotype was counted a few times. This rearrangement joins TRBV4-1 to TRBJ2-3; D call uncertain. V lost 0 bases, J lost 5 bases, and 9 bases lay in between. The CDR3 extends over 14 amino acids. The germline gives CDR1 MGHRA, CDR2 YSYEKL. CDR3 DNA sequence: TGCGCCAGCAGCCAAGATCGCGCCAGAGATACGCAGTATTTT. Translated, it gives CASSQDRARDTQYF.

This rearrangement joins TRBV30 to TRBJ1-2; TRBD1 aligns across 9 bases. The germline V gene has CDR1 GTSNPN and CDR2 SVGIG (reference sequence). Unmatched junction bases numbered 6, after V lost 3 bases and J lost 4 bases. This CDR3 comprises 14 residues. CDR3 loop: CAWSPGQGSYGYTF. The CDR3, as DNA: TGTGCCTGGAGCCCGGGACAGGGTTCCTATGGCTACACCTTC.

This clonotype has at least ten counts. The chain joins TRBV7-9 to TRBJ1-2, with 7 bases matching TRBD1. The germline V gene has CDR1 SEHNR and CDR2 FQNEAQ (reference sequence). The ends lost 5 bases at V and 8 bases at J; junction bases unmatched: 14. This CDR3 contains 15 residues. The CDR3: CASSNPTGRDLGYTF. The CDR3 nucleotides read TGTGCCAGCAGCAACCCGACAGGGAGGGATTTGGGCTACACCTTC.

This clonotype was seen ten or more times. This chain uses TRBV19 with TRBJ2-6; D is unclear. The length of the CDR3 is 15 residues. V lost 3 bases and J 3 bases, leaving 9 bases between the germline ends. CDR1 and CDR2 (germline): LNHDA, SQIVND (reference sequence). CDR3 region: CASSISNGGANVLTF. The CDR3, as DNA: TGTGCCAGTAGTATTTCGAACGGTGGGGCCAACGTCCTGACTTTC.

The rearrangement links TRBV4-3 to TRBJ1-6, with a weak D call TRBD1 (5 bases). Germline values: CDR1 LGHNA, CDR2 YSLEER. The CDR3 is 17 residues long. V lost 0 bases, J lost 5 bases, and 14 bases lay in between. CDR3 nucleotides: TGCGCCAGCAGCCAAGACGAGCCCTCGGGGGATAATTCACCCCTCCACTTT. Residues: CASSQDEPSGDNSPLHF.

This clonotype was observed a single time. A read error may explain this, as a much larger clone is one base away. V is TRBV12-3 or TRBV12-4 and J is TRBJ2-3; 10 nucleotides match TRBD1. The CDR3 contains 15 residues. CDR3: CTSSLGTGGTDTQYF. CDR3 in DNA: TGTACCAGCAGTCTGGGGACAGGGGGCACAGATACGCAGTATTTT.

This clonotype was seen repeatedly, ten times or more. This rearrangement joins TRBV7-2 to TRBJ2-1; TRBD1 agrees at 7 bases. Germline values: CDR1 SGHTA, CDR2 FQGNSA. Trimming at V came to 3 bases and at J to 7 bases, leaving 3 bases not matched to a gene. The CDR3 consists of 13 residues. The CDR3 protein is CASSFRGINEQFF. In nucleotides, the CDR3 is TGTGCCAGCAGCTTCAGGGGGATAAATGAGCAGTTCTTC.

This sequence joins TRBV30 and TRBJ2-2; maybe TRBD1 (5 bases). The CDR3 totals 14 residues. The germline CDR1 and CDR2 sequences are GTSNPN and SVGIG (reference sequence). Trimming pared 2 bases from V and 3 bases from J, leaving 10 bases between. The DNA of the CDR3 is TGTGCCTGGAGTCTTGAAGGGGACACCGGGGAGCTGTTTTTT. As protein: CAWSLEGDTGELFF. Combining the CDR3 with reference TRBV30 and TRBJ2-2 gives the whole variable domain SQTIHQWPATLVQPVGSPLSLECTVEGTSNPNLYWYRQAAGRGLQLLFYSVGIGQISSEVPQNLSASRPQDRQFILSSKKLLLSDSGFYLCAWSLEGDTGELFFGEGSRLTVL.

The chain combines TRBV15 with TRBJ1-1; no definite D call. Per the germline V gene, CDR1 is LNHNV and CDR2 is YYDKDF (reference sequence). With 1 base removed from V and 6 bases from J, the gap between germline ends came to 15 bases. The CDR3 runs to 15 residues. DNA for the CDR3: TGTGCCACCAGCAGAGGGCCGTCATTGAGCCCTGAAGCTTTCTTT. The encoded protein is CATSRGPSLSPEAFF.

This clonotype was seen a few times. The chain employs TRBV19 and TRBJ2-1; a possible D gene is TRBD1 (5 bases). Germline values: CDR1 LNHDA, CDR2 SQIVND (reference sequence). V was clipped by 7 bases and J by 8 bases, with 18 bases between them. The CDR3 consists of 14 residues. CDR3 nucleotide sequence: TGTGCCAGTACCACAAGGGGCGGAGTGCATGAGCAGTTCTTC. It translates to CASTTRGGVHEQFF.

This clonotype showed up many times. The chain joins TRBV7-9 to TRBJ1-5; D might be TRBD1 (5 bases). The CDR3 loop spans 17 amino acids. The V gene lost 0 bases and the J gene lost 12 bases, with 24 bases spanning the gap. Germline loops: CDR1 SEHNR, CDR2 FQNEAQ (reference sequence). The CDR3 loop reads CASSLAGDPSDVNGQHF. Written as DNA, the CDR3 is TGTGCCAGCAGCTTAGCAGGGGACCCGAGTGATGTCAATGGCCAGCATTTT.

This clonotype was recorded many times. CDR3 region: CASSLGEALNTEAFF. The CDR3 DNA is TGTGCCAGCAGCTTAGGGGAGGCGTTGAACACTGAAGCTTTCTTT. The chain is built from TRBV7-6 and TRBJ1-1, with no clear D. The CDR3 is 15 residues long. Trimming took 1 base from V and 0 from J, leaving 9 bases between them. Germline CDR1 SGHVS, CDR2 FNYEAQ.

The V and J genes are TRBV5-1 and TRBJ2-3, with a possible D match to TRBD1 (5 bases). Trimming removed 0 bases at V and 4 bases at J, with 12 bases between. This CDR3 is 15 amino acids long. CDR1 is SGHRS and CDR2 is YFSETQ in the germline V gene. DNA of the CDR3: TGCGCCAGCAGCTTGGTAATCTCAGGGTCAGATACGCAGTATTTT. It encodes CASSLVISGSDTQYF.

This clonotype was counted only a few times. The chain combines TRBV6-2 or TRBV6-3 with TRBJ2-2; TRBD2 might be the D (6 bases). In germline, CDR1 is MNHEY, CDR2 SVGEGT. The CDR3 has 13 residues. Between the trimmed V and J ends, which lost 8 bases and 0 bases, there was a span of 7 bases. The CDR3 loop reads CASAGTNTGELFF. The CDR3 nucleotides read TGTGCCAGCGCGGGGACGAACACCGGGGAGCTGTTTTTT.

The chain carries TRBV7-2 and TRBJ2-3; no clear D. Per the germline V gene, CDR1 is SGHTA and CDR2 is FQGNSA. This CDR3 contains 16 residues. Trimming removed 1 base from V and 0 bases from J, with 11 bases in between. This CDR3 is CASSLGSPLSTDTQYF. As DNA, the CDR3 is TGTGCCAGCAGCTTAGGGTCACCCCTTAGCACAGATACGCAGTATTTT.

This clonotype was seen a few times. The chain combines TRBV4-3 with TRBJ1-1; D not certain. Trimming shortened V by 1 base and J by 5 bases, and 11 bases separated the two germline ends. The CDR3 spans 14 residues. Looked up from germline, CDR1 is LGHNA and CDR2 is YSLEER. The CDR3 sequence is CASSQGGFGTEAFF. Here the CDR3 DNA reads TGCGCCAGCAGCCAAGGGGGATTCGGGACTGAAGCTTTCTTT.

This sequence joins TRBV6-4 and TRBJ2-4, with TRBD2 identical over 12 bases. The CDR3 extends over 16 amino acids. Per the germline V gene, CDR1 is MRHNA and CDR2 is SNTAGT. After removal of 8 bases from V and 5 bases from J, the junction contained 10 bases not matched to a gene. As DNA, the CDR3 is TGTGCCAGCCCCCAGGGTCCTAGCGGGAGGGAAAACATTCAGTACTTC. This codes for CASPQGPSGRENIQYF.

This chain links TRBV6-6 with TRBJ2-5; 9 bases map to TRBD2. This CDR3 region has 16 residues. Germline trimming cut 0 bases from V and 2 bases from J; bases unmatched to any gene: 4. CDR1 is MNHNY and CDR2 is SVGAGI in the germline V gene (reference sequence). The chain's CDR3 is CASSYSSGGLQETQYF. The CDR3 nucleotides are TGTGCCAGCAGTTACTCTAGCGGGGGCCTACAAGAGACCCAGTACTTC.

V usage is TRBV12-3 or TRBV12-4 and J usage is TRBJ1-5, with 7 bases lining up with TRBD1. Trimming removed 2 bases from V and 5 bases from J; junction bases left unmatched: 9. The length of the CDR3 is 16 residues. The CDR3 here is CASSLSSGQVDQPQHF. CDR3 DNA sequence: TGTGCCAGCAGTTTATCATCCGGACAGGTCGATCAGCCCCAGCATTTT.

The chain employs TRBV27 and TRBJ2-7; TRBD2 matches 7 bases. Germline values: CDR1 MNHEY, CDR2 SMNVEV (reference sequence). This CDR3 has 15 residues. The ends lost 6 bases at V and 3 bases at J; junction bases unmatched: 11. DNA of the CDR3: TGTGCCAGCAGCCGAAGCGGGGCCCTTAACTACGAGCAGTACTTC. Its translation: CASSRSGALNYEQYF.

The V and J genes are TRBV6-6 and TRBJ2-7; 9 bases agree with TRBD1. The trim removed 5 bases at V and 3 bases at J, leaving 8 bases unmatched. The CDR3 covers 15 residues. Germline loops: CDR1 MNHNY, CDR2 SVGAGI (reference sequence). CDR3 loop: CASSEGQGRGYEQYF. CDR3 DNA: TGTGCCAGCAGTGAGGGACAGGGCCGTGGCTACGAGCAGTACTTC.

This clonotype turned up a few times. The chain recombines TRBV7-9 with TRBJ1-2, with 10 bases that match TRBD1. This CDR3 contains 13 residues. Germline loops: CDR1 SEHNR, CDR2 FQNEAQ (reference sequence). Germline trimming cut 5 bases from V and 7 bases from J; bases unmatched to any gene: 4. The CDR3 sequence is CASSRTGGSGYTF. Here the CDR3 DNA reads TGTGCCAGCAGCCGGACAGGGGGAAGTGGCTACACCTTC.

The gene calls are TRBV3-1 and TRBJ1-2; D not certain. Trimming removed 1 base at V and 4 bases at J, with 13 bases between. There are 15 residues in the CDR3. Germline assignment: CDR1 LGHDT and CDR2 YNNKEL (reference sequence). The CDR3 is CASSQGEGRVYGYTF. The CDR3 DNA reads TGTGCCAGCAGCCAAGGCGAGGGTCGGGTCTATGGCTACACCTTC.

This sequence joins TRBV9 and TRBJ2-7; D possibly matches TRBD1 or TRBD2 (6 bases each). The CDR3 has 16 residues. The V gene lost 3 bases and the J gene lost 7 bases, with 23 bases spanning the gap. Germline loops: CDR1 SGDLS, CDR2 YYNGEE. The CDR3 DNA reads as TGTGCCAGCAGCGGAGGGTGGGTAGCGGAGGGGGAAGAGCAGTACTTC. The encoded protein is CASSGGWVAEGEEQYF.